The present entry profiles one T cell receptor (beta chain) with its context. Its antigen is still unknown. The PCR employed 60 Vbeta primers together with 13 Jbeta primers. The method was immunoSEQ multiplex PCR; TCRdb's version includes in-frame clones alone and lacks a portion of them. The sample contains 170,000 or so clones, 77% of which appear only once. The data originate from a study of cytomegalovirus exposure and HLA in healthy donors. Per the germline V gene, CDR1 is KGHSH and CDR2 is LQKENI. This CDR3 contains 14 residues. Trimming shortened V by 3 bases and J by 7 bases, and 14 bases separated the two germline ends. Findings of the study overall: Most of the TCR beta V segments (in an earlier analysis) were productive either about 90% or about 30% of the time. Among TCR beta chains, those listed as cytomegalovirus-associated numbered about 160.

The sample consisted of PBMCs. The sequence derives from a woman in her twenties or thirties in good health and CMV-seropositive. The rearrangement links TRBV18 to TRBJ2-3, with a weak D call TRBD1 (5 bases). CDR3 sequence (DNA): TGTGCCAGCTCACCTCAAGTAGGGGCCAATACGCAGTATTTT. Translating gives CASSPQVGANTQYF.